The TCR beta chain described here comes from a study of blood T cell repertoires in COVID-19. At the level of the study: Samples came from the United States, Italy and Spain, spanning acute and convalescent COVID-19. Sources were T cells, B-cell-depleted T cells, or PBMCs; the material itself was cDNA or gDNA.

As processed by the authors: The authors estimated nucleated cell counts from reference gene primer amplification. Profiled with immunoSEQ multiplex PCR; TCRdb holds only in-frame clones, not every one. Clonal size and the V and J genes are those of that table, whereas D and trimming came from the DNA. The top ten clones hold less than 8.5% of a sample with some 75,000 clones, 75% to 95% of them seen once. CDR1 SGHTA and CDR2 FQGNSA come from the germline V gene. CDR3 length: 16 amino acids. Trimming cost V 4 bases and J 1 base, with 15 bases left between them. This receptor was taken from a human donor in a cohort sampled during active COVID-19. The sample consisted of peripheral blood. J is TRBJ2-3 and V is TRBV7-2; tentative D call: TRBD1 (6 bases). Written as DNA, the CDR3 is TGTGCCAGCAGCTCAACCCTAGGGGGTGGCACAGATACGCAGTATTTT. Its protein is CASSSTLGGGTDTQYF.